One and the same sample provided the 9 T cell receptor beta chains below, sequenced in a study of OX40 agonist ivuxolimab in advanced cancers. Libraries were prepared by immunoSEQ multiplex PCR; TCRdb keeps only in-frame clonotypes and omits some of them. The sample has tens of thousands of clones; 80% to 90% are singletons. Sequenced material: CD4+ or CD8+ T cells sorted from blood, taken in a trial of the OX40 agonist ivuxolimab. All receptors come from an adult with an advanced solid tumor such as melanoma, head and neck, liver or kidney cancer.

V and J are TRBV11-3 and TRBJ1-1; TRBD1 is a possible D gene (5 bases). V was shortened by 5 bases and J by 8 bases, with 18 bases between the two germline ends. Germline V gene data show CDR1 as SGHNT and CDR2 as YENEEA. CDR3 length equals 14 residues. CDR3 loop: CASSPGRGAEEAFF. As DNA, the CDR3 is TGTGCCAGCAGCCCTGGCCGGGGCGCCGAGGAAGCTTTCTTT. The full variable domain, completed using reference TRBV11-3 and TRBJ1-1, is EAGVVQSPRYKIIEKKQPVAFWCNPISGHNTLYWYLQNLGQGPELLIRYENEEAVDDSQLPKDRFSAERLKGVDSTLKIQPAELGDSAVYLCASSPGRGAEEAFFGQGTRLTVV.

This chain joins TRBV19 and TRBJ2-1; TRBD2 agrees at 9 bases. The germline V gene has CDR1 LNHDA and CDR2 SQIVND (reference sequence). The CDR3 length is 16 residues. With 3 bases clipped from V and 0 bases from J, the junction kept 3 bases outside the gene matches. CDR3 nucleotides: TGTGCCAGTAGTATCCCTAGCGGGACCTCCTACAATGAGCAGTTCTTC. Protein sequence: CASSIPSGTSYNEQFF.

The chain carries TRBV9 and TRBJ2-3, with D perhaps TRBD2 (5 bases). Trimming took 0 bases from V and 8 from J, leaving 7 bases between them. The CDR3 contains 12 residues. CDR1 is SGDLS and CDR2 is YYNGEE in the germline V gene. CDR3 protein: CASSVGESTQYF. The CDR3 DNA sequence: TGTGCCAGCAGCGTAGGGGAGTCTACGCAGTATTTT.

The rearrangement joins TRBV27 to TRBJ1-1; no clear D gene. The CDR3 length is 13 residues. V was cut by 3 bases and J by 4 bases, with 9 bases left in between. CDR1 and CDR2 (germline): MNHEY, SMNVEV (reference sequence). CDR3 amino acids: CASSFKGVTEAFF. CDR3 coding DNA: TGTGCCAGCAGTTTTAAGGGCGTCACTGAAGCTTTCTTT.

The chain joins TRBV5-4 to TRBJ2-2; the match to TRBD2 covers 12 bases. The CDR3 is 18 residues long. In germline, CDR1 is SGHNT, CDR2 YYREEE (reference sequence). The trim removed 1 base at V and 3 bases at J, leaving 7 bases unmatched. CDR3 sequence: CASSLKASGRGYTGELFF. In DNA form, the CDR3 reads TGTGCCAGCAGCTTGAAGGCTAGCGGGAGGGGCTACACCGGGGAGCTGTTTTTT.

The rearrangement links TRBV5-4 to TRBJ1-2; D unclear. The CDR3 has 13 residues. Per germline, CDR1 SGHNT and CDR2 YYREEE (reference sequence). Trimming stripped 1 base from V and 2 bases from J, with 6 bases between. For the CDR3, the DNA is TGTGCCAGCAGCTTGAAAGGAAACTATGGCTACACCTTC. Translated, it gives CASSLKGNYGYTF.

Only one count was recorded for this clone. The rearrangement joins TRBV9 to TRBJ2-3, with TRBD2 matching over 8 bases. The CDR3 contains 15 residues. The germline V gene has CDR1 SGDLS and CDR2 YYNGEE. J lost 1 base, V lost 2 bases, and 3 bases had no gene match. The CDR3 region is CASSVRAGGTDTQYF. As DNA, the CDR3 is TGTGCCAGCAGCGTTAGAGCGGGGGGCACAGATACGCAGTATTTT.

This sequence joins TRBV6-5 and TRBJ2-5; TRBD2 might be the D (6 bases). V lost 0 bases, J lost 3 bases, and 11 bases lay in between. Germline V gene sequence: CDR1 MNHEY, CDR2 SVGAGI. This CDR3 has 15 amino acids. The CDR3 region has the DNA TGTGCCAGCAGTTACTCTAGCGGCGGAGAAGAGACCCAGTACTTC. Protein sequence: CASSYSSGGEETQYF.

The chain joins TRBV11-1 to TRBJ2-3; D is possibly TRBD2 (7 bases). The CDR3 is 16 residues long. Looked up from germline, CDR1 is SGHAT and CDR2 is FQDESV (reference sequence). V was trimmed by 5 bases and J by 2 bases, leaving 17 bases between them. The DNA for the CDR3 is TGTGCCAGCAGCCTCGGCTGGGGGGGCAACACAGATACGCAGTATTTT. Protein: CASSLGWGGNTDTQYF. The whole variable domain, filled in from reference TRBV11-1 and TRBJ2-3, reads EAEVAQSPRYKITEKSQAVAFWCDPISGHATLYWYRQILGQGPELLVQFQDESVVDDSQLPKDRFSAERLKGVDSTLKIQPAELGDSAMYLCASSLGWGGNTDTQYFGPGTRLTVL.